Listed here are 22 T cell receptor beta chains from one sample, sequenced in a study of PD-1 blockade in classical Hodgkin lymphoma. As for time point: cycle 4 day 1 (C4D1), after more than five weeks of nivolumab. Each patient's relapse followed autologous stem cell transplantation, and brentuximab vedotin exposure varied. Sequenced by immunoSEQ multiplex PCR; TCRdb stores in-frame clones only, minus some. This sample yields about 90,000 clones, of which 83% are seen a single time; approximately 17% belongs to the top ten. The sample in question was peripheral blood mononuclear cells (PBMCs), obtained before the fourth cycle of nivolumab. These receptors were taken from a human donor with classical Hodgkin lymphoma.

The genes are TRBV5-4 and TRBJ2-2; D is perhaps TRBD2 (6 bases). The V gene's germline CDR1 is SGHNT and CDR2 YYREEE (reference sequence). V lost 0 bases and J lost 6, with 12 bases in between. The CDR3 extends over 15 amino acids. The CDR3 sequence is CASSLVGSSAGELFF. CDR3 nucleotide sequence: TGTGCCAGCAGCTTGGTCGGGAGCTCGGCCGGGGAGCTGTTTTTT.

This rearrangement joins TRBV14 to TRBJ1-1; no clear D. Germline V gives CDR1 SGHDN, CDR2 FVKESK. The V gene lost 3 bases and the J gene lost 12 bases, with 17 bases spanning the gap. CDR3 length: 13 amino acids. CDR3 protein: CASSQRQWGTSFF. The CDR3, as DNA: TGTGCCAGCAGCCAGAGACAATGGGGTACTTCTTTCTTT.

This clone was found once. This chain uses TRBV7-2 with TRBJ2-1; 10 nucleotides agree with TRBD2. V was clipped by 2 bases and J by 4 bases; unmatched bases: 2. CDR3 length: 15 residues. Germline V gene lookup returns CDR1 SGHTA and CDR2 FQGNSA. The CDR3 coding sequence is TGTGCCAGCAGCTTATTAGCGGGAGGTTACAATGAGCAGTTCTTC. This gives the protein CASSLLAGGYNEQFF. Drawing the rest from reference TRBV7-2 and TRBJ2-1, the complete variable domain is GAGVSQSPSNKVTEKGKDVELRCDPISGHTALYWYRQSLGQGLEFLIYFQGNSAPDKSGLPSDRFSAERTGGSVSTLTIQRTQQEDSAVYLCASSLLAGGYNEQFFGPGTRLTVL.

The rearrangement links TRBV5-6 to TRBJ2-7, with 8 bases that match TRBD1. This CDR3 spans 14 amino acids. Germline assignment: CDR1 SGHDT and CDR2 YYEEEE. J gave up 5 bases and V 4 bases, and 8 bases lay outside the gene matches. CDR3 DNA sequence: TGTGCCAGCAGCCCGACAGGGGTCTTGCACGAGCAGTACTTC. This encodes CASSPTGVLHEQYF.

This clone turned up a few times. This chain's CDR3 is CASTLRGGLTEAFF. CDR3 DNA sequence: TGTGCCAGCACCCTAAGGGGAGGTTTAACTGAAGCTTTCTTT. This chain joins TRBV7-2 and TRBJ1-1; D perhaps matches TRBD1 (5 bases). CDR1 and CDR2 from the germline V gene are SGHTA and FQGNSA. Trimming took 7 bases from V and 5 from J, leaving 17 bases between them. The length of the CDR3 is 14 residues.

CDR3 loop: CAISPGGGLGTEAFF. Here the CDR3 DNA reads TGTGCCATCAGCCCGGGAGGGGGTTTGGGCACTGAAGCTTTCTTT. The V gene is TRBV10-3, the J gene TRBJ1-1; the D gene is possibly TRBD1 (6 bases). There are 15 residues in the CDR3. Germline CDR1 ENHRY, CDR2 SYGVKD. V was shortened by 6 bases and J by 4 bases, with 18 bases between the two germline ends.

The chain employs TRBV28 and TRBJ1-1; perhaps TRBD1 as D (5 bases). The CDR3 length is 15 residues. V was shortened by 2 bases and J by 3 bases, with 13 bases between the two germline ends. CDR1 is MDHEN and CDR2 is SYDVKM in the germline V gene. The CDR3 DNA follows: TGTGCCAGCAGTTTAGGGGCAGGGAGGCACACTGAAGCTTTCTTT. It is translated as CASSLGAGRHTEAFF. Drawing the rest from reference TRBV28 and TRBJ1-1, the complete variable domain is DVKVTQSSRYLVKRTGEKVFLECVQDMDHENMFWYRQDPGLGLRLIYFSYDVKMKEKGDIPEGYSVSREKKERFSLILESASTNQTSMYLCASSLGAGRHTEAFFGQGTRLTVV.

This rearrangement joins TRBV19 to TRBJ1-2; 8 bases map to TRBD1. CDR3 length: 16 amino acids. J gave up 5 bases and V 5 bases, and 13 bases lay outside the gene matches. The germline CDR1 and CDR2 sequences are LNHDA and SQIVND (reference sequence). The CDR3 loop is CASSDTGQGGFYGYTF. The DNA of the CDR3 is TGTGCCAGTAGTGACACTGGACAGGGAGGGTTTTATGGCTACACCTTC.

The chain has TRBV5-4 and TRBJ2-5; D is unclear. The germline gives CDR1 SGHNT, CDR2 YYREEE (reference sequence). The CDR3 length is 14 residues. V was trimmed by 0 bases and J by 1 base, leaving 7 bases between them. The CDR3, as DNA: TGTGCCAGCAGCTTGGGGGCGAGCCAAGAGACCCAGTACTTC. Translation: CASSLGASQETQYF.

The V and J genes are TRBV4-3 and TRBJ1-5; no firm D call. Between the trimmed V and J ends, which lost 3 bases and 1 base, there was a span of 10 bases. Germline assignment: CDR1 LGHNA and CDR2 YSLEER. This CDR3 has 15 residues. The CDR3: CASSQAAQSNQPQHF. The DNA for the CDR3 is TGCGCCAGCAGCCAGGCGGCGCAGAGCAATCAGCCCCAGCATTTT.

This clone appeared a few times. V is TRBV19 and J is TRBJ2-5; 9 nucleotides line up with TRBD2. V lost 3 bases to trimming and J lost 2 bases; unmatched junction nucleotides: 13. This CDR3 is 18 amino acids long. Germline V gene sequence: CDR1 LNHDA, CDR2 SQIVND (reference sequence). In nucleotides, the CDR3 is TGTGCCAGTAGTATCTCCTCACTAGCGGGCTTTTTACAAGAGACCCAGTACTTC. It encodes CASSISSLAGFLQETQYF.

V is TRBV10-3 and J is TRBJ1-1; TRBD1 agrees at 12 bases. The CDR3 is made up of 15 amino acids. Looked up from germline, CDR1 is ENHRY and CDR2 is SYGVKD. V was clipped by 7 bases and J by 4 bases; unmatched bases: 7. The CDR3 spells CAITRGQGAGTEAFF. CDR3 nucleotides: TGTGCCATCACCCGGGGACAGGGGGCCGGCACTGAAGCTTTCTTT.

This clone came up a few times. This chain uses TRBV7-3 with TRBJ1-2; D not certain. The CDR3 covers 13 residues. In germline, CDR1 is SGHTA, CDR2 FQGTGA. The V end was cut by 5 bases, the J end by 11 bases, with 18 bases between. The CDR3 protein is CASSPGSPGRYTF. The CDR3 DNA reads TGTGCCAGCAGCCCGGGCTCACCGGGCCGGTACACCTTC.

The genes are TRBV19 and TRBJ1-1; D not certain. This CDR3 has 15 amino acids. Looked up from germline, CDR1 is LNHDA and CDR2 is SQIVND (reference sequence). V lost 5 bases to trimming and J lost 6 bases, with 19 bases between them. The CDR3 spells CASSAQTSFGSEAFF. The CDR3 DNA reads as TGTGCCAGTAGTGCCCAGACATCATTCGGGTCTGAAGCTTTCTTT. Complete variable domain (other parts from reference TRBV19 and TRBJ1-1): DGGITQSPKYLFRKEGQNVTLSCEQNLNHDAMYWYRQDPGQGLRLIYYSQIVNDFQKGDIAEGYSVSREKKESFPLTVTSAQKNPTAFYLCASSAQTSFGSEAFFGQGTRLTVV.

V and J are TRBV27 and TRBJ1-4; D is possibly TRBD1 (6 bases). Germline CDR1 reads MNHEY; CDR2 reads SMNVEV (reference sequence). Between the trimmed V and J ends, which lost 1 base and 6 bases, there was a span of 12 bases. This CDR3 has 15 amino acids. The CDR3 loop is CASSLWGARDEKLFF. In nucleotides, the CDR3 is TGTGCCAGCAGTTTATGGGGGGCTCGAGATGAAAAACTGTTTTTT.

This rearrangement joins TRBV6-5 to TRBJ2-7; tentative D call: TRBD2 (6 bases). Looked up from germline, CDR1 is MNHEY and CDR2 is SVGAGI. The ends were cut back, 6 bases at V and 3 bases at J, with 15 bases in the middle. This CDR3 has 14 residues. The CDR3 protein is CASSPFLARYEQYF. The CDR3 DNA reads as TGTGCCAGCAGCCCATTCCTAGCGCGCTACGAGCAGTACTTC.

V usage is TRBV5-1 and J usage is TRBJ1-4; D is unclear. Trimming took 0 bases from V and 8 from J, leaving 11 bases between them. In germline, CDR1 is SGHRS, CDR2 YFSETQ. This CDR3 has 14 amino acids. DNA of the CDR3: TGCGCCAGCAGCTTGGGAAGGACCGTGGAAAAACTGTTTTTT. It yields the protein CASSLGRTVEKLFF. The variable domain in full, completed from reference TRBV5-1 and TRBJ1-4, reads KAGVTQTPRYLIKTRGQQVTLSCSPISGHRSVSWYQQTPGQGLQFLFEYFSETQRNKGNFPGRFSGRQFSNSRSEMNVSTLELGDSALYLCASSLGRTVEKLFFGSGTQLSVL.

CDR3 nucleotides: TGTGCCAGCAGTTACTCGGAGAAGGGATTGGGAGAGACCCAGTACTTC. Protein product: CASSYSEKGLGETQYF. V gene TRBV6-5 combines with J gene TRBJ2-5, with D unresolved. V was clipped by 0 bases and J by 4 bases, with 15 bases between them. This CDR3 has 16 amino acids. Per the germline V gene, CDR1 is MNHEY and CDR2 is SVGAGI.

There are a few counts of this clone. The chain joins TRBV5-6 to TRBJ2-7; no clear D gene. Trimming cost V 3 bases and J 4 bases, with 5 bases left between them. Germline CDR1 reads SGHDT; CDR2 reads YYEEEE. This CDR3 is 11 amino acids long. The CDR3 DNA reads TGTGCCAGCAGCTCCCTATACGAGCAGTACTTC. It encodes CASSSLYEQYF.

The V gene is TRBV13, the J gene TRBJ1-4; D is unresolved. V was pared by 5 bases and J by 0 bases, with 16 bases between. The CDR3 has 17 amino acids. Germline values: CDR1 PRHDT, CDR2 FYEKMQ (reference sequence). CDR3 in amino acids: CASSPPRRAATNEKLFF. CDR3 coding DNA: TGTGCCAGCAGCCCCCCGCGTAGGGCCGCAACTAATGAAAAACTGTTTTTT.

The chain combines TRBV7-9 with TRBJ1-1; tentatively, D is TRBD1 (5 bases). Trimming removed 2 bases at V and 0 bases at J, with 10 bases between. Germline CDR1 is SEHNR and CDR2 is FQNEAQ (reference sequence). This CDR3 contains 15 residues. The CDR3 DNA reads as TGTGCCAGCAGCTTATCTCCAGGGATGAACACTGAAGCTTTCTTT. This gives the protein CASSLSPGMNTEAFF.

The CDR3 is CASIPGQGFTGELFF. The CDR3 DNA is TGTGCCAGCATCCCAGGACAGGGATTCACCGGGGAGCTGTTTTTT. The V gene is TRBV28, the J gene TRBJ2-2; 8 positions match TRBD1. Germline CDR1 and CDR2: MDHEN and SYDVKM. The CDR3 sequence is 15 residues long. The J segment lost 4 bases and the V segment lost 7 bases, leaving 8 bases of the junction unmatched.